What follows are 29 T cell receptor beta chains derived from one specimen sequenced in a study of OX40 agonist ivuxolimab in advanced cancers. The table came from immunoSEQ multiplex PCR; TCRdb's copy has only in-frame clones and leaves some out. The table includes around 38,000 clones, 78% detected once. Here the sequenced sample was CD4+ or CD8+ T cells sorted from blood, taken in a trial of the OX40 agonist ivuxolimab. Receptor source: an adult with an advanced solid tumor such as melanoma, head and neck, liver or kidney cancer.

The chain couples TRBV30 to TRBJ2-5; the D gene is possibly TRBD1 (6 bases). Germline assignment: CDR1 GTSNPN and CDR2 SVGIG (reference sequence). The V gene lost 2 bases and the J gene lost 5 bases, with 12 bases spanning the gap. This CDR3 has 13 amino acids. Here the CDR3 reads CAWSYQGTETQYF. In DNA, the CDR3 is TGTGCCTGGAGTTACCAGGGGACGGAGACCCAGTACTTC.

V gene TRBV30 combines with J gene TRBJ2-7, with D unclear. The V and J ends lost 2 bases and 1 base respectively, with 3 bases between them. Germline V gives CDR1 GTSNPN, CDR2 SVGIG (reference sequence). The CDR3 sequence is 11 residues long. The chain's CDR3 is CAWSHSYEQYF. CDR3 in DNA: TGTGCCTGGAGTCATTCCTACGAGCAGTACTTC.

For the CDR3, the DNA is TGTGCCAGCAGTTCCGGGACAGGGGGCAAATATACGCAGTATTTT. Its protein product is CASSSGTGGKYTQYF. This chain connects TRBV6-5 to TRBJ2-3, with 12 positions matching TRBD1. Germline lookup yields CDR1 MNHEY and CDR2 SVGAGI. The CDR3 runs 15 residues. J lost 7 bases, V lost 4 bases, and 6 bases had no gene match.

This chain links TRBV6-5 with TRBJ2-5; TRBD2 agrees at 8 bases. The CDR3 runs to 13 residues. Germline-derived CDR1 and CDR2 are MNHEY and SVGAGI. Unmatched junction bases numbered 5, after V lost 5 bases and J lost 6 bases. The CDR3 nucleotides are TGTGCCAGCAGTCCCAGCGGGGGAAAGACCCAGTACTTC. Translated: CASSPSGGKTQYF.

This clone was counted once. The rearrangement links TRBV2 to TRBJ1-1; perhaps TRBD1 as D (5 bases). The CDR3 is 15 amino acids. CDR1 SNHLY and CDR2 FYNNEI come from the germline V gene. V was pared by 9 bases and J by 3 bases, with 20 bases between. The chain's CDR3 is CASRARGYGDTEAFF. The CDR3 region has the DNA TGTGCCAGTCGGGCCCGGGGCTATGGGGACACTGAAGCTTTCTTT.

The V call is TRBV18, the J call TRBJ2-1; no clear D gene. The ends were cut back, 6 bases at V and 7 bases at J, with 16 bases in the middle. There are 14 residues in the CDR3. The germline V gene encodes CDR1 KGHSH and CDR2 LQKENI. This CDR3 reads CASSSSVVDNEQFF. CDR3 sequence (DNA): TGTGCCAGCTCTTCGTCGGTGGTCGATAATGAGCAGTTCTTC.

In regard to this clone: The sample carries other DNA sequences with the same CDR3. The CDR3 region has the DNA TGCGCCAGCAGCCCTACAGGGGGTGGGCAAGAGACCCAGTACTTC. It encodes CASSPTGGGQETQYF. The chain employs TRBV5-1 and TRBJ2-5; TRBD1 aligns across 8 bases. V shed 4 bases, J shed 2 bases, and the junction held 7 bases outside the gene matches. Germline CDR1 and CDR2: SGHRS and YFSETQ. The CDR3 extends over 15 amino acids.

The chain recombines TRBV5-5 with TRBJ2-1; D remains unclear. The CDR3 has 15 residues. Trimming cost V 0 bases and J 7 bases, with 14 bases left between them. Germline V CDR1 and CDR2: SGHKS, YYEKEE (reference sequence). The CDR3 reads CASSLADSQRNEQFF. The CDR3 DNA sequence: TGTGCCAGCAGCTTGGCCGACTCCCAACGGAATGAGCAGTTCTTC.

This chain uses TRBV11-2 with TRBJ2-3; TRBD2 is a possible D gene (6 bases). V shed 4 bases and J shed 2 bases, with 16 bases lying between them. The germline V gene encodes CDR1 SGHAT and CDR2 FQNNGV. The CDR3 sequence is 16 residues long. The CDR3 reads CASSSLVGGTTDTQYF. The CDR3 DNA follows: TGTGCCAGCAGCTCCCTGGTGGGGGGAACCACAGATACGCAGTATTTT.

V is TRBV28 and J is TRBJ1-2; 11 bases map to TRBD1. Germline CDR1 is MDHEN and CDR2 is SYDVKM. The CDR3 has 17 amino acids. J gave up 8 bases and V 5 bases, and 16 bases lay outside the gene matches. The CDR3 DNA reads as TGTGCCAGCAGTGGGGACAGGGGGAGGAGTATTAAGAGGGGCTACACCTTC. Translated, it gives CASSGDRGRSIKRGYTF.

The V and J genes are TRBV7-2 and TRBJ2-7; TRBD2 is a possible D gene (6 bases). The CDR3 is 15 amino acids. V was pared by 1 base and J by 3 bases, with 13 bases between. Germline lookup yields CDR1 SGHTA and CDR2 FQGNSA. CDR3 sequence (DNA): TGTGCCAGCAGCTTAGAAGGGGTAGCGGTCTACGAGCAGTACTTC. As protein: CASSLEGVAVYEQYF. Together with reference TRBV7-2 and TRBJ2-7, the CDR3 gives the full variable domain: GAGVSQSPSNKVTEKGKDVELRCDPISGHTALYWYRQSLGQGLEFLIYFQGNSAPDKSGLPSDRFSAERTGGSVSTLTIQRTQQEDSAVYLCASSLEGVAVYEQYFGPGTRLTVT.

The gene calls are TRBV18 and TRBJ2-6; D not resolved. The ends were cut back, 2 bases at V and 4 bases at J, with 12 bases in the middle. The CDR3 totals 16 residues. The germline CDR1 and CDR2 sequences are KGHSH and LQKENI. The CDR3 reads CASSPKSSSGANVLTF. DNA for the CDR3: TGTGCCAGCTCACCAAAGAGTAGCTCAGGGGCCAACGTCCTGACTTTC.

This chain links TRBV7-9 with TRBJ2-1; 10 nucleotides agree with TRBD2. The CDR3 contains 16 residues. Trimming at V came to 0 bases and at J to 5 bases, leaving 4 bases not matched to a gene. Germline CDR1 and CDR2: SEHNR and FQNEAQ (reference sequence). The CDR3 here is CASSLALAGEDNEQFF. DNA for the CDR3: TGTGCCAGCAGCTTAGCCCTAGCGGGAGAAGACAATGAGCAGTTCTTC. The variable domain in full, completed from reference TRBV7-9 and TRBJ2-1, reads DTGVSQNPRHKITKRGQNVTFRCDPISEHNRLYWYRQTLGQGPEFLTYFQNEAQLEKSRLLSDRFSAERPKGSFSTLEIQRTEQGDSAMYLCASSLALAGEDNEQFFGPGTRLTVL.

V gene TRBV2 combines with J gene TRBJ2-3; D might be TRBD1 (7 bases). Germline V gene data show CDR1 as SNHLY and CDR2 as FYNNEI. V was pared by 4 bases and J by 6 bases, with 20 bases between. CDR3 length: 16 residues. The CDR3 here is CASSAGGTLATDTQYF. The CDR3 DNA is TGTGCCAGCAGTGCAGGGGGGACACTGGCCACGGATACGCAGTATTTT. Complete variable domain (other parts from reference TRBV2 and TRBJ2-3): EPEVTQTPSHQVTQMGQEVILRCVPISNHLYFYWYRQILGQKVEFLVSFYNNEISEKSEIFDDQFSVERPDGSNFTLKIRSTKLEDSAMYFCASSAGGTLATDTQYFGPGTRLTVL.

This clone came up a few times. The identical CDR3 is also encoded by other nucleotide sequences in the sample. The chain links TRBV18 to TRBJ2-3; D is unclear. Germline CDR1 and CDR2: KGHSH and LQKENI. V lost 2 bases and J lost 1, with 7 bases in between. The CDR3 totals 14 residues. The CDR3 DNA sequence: TGTGCCAGCTCACCAAGCCGTGGCACAGATACGCAGTATTTT. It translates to CASSPSRGTDTQYF.

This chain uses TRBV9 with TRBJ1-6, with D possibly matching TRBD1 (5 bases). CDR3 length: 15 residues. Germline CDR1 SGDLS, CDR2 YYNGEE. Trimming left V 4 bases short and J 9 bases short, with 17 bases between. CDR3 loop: CASSPRDGGFSPLHF. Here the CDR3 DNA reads TGTGCCAGCAGCCCCCGGGACGGTGGGTTTTCACCCCTCCACTTT.

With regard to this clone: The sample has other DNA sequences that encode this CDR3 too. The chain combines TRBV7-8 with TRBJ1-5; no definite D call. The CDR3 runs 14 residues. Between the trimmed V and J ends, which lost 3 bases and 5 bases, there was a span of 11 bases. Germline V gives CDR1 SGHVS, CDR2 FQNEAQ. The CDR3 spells CASSLAGEYQPQHF. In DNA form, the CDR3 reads TGTGCCAGCAGCTTGGCGGGAGAGTATCAGCCCCAGCATTTT.

The CDR3 region is CASSQIRDTNTEAFF. The CDR3 DNA reads TGTGCCAGCAGCCAAATCCGGGACACGAACACTGAAGCTTTCTTT. The rearrangement links TRBV4-2 to TRBJ1-1, with TRBD1 as a possible D gene (6 bases). The CDR3 has 15 amino acids. The V end lost 2 bases, the J end lost 1 base, and 11 bases lay between the germline ends. The germline gives CDR1 LGHNA, CDR2 YNFKEQ.

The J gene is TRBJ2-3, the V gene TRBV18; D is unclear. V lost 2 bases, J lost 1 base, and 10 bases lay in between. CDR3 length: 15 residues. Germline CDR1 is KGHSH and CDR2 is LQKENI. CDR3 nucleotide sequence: TGTGCCAGCTCACCATCGCGGCTTCGCACAGATACGCAGTATTTT. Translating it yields CASSPSRLRTDTQYF. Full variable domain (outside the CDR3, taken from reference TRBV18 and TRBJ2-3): NAGVMQNPRHLVRRRGQEARLRCSPMKGHSHVYWYRQLPEEGLKFMVYLQKENIIDESGMPKERFSAEFPKEGPSILRIQQVVRGDSAAYFCASSPSRLRTDTQYFGPGTRLTVL.

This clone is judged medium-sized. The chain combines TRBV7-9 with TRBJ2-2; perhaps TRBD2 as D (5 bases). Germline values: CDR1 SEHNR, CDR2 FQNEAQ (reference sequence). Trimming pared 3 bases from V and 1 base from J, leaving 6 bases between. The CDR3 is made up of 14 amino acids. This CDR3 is CASSLGVNTGELFF. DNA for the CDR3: TGTGCCAGCAGCTTGGGAGTGAACACCGGGGAGCTGTTTTTT.

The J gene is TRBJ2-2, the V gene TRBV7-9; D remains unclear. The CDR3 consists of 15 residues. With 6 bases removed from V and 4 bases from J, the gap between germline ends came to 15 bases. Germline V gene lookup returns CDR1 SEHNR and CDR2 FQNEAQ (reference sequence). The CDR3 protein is CASSPVVQTTGELFF. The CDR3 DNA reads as TGTGCCAGCAGTCCCGTGGTGCAGACCACCGGGGAGCTGTTTTTT.

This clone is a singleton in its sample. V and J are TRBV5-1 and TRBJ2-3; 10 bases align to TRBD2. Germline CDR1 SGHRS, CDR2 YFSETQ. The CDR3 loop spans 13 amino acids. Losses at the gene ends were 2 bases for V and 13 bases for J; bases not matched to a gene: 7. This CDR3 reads CASSFWTSGPEYF. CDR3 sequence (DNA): TGCGCCAGCAGCTTCTGGACTAGCGGCCCTGAGTATTTT.

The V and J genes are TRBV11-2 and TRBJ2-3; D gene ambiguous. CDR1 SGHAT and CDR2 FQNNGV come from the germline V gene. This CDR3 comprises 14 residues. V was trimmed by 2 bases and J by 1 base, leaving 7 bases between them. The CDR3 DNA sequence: TGTGCCAGCAGCTTAAGCAGCGGCACAGATACGCAGTATTTT. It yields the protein CASSLSSGTDTQYF.

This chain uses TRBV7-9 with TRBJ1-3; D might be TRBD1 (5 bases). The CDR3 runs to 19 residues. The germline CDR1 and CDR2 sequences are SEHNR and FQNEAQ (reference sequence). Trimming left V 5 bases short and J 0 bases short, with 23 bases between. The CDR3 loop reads CASSLPGTVSEVSGNTIYF. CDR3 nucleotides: TGTGCCAGCAGCCTACCTGGGACCGTTAGCGAAGTCTCTGGAAACACCATATATTTT. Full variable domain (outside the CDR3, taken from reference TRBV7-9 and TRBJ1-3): DTGVSQNPRHKITKRGQNVTFRCDPISEHNRLYWYRQTLGQGPEFLTYFQNEAQLEKSRLLSDRFSAERPKGSFSTLEIQRTEQGDSAMYLCASSLPGTVSEVSGNTIYFGEGSWLTVV.

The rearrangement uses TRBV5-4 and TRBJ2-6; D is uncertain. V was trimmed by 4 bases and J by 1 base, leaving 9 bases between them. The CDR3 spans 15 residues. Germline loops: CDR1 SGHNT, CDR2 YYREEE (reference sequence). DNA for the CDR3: TGTGCCAGCAGCCGTTTTTCATCTGGGGCCAACGTCCTGACTTTC. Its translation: CASSRFSSGANVLTF.

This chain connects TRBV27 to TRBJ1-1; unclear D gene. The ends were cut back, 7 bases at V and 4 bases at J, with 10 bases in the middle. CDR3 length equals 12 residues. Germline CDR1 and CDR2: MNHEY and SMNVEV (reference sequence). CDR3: CASTGKGTEAFF. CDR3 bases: TGTGCCAGCACTGGAAAAGGCACTGAAGCTTTCTTT.

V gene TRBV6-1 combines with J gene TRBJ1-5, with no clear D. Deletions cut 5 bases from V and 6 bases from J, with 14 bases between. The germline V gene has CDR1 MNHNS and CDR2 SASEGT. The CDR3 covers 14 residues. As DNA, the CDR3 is TGTGCCAGCAGTTTAGGGCGGTCTATTCAGCCCCAGCATTTT. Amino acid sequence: CASSLGRSIQPQHF.

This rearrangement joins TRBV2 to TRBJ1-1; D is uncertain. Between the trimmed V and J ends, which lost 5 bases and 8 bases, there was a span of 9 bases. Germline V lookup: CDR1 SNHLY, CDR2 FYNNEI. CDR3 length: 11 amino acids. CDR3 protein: CASSTPIEAFF. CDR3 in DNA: TGTGCCAGCAGTACTCCCATAGAAGCTTTCTTT.

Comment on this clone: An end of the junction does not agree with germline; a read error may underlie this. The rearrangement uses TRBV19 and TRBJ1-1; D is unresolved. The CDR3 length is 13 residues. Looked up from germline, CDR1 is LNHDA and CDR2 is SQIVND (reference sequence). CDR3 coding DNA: TGTGCCAGTAGTCAGGCAATGAACGCTGAAGCTTTCTTT. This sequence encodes CASSQAMNAEAFF.